Listed below are T cell receptor beta chains from one sample, sequenced in a study of cytomegalovirus exposure and HLA in healthy donors. Sequencing was performed with immunoSEQ multiplex PCR; in TCRdb, only in-frame clones are kept and a portion is missing. The sample contains about 130,000 clones, less than 85% of which appear only once. Sequencing was done on a sample of PBMCs. These receptors were obtained from a man aged 40-49 years in good health and CMV-seronegative. The CDR3 runs from the conserved cysteine through the conserved F or W. Fields, in order: J gene, V gene, CDR3 protein.

TRBJ2-5	TRBV30	CAWSRLAYETQYF
TRBJ2-7	TRBV6-5	CASSYSMGLASEQYF
TRBJ1-2	TRBV2	CASKGQGGLGGYTF
TRBJ2-5	TRBV6-6	CASSYSGLASETQYF
TRBJ2-5	TRBV2	CASTGQGAYPQYF
TRBJ2-5	TRBV5-1	CASSTLSGGGETQYF
TRBJ1-5	TRBV30	CAWSVDSNQPQHF
TRBJ2-1	TRBV6-1	CASTGAGGYNEQFF
TRBJ2-5	TRBV5-6	CASSRQETQYF
TRBJ2-3	TRBV18	CASSSGTGVTDTQYF
TRBJ2-3	TRBV11-1	CASSPRVSGGSDTQYF
TRBJ2-2	TRBV27	CASALGGLWSGELFF
TRBJ2-1	TRBV29-1	CSVRLTGTVYNEQFF
TRBJ2-2	TRBV7-2	CASSQPSRGGPLSGELFF
TRBJ2-1	TRBV5-1	CASGLSYSYNEQFF
TRBJ1-2	TRBV30	CAWSVLPYYGYTF